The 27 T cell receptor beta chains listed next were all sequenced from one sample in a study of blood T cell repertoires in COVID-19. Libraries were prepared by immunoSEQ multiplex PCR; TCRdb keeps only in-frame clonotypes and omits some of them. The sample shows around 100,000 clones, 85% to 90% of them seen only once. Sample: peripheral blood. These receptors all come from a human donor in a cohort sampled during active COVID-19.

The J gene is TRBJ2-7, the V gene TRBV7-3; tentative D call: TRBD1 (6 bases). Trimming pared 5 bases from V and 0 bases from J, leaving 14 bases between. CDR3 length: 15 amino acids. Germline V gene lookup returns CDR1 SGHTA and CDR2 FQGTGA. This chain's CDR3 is CASSPAGTYSYEQYF. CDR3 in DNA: TGTGCCAGCAGCCCCGCCGGGACATACTCCTACGAGCAGTACTTC.

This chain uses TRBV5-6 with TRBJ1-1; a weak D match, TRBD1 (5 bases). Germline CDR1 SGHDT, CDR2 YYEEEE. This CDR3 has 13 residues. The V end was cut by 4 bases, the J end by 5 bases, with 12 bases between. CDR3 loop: CASSPTRGTEAFF. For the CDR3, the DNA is TGTGCCAGCAGCCCAACTCGGGGGACTGAAGCTTTCTTT.

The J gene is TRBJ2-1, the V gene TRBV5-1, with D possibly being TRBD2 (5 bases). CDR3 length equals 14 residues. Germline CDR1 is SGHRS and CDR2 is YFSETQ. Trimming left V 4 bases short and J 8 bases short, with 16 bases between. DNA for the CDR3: TGCGCCAGCAGCCTCTCGGCGGGTCGGGATGAGCAGTTCTTC. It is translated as CASSLSAGRDEQFF.

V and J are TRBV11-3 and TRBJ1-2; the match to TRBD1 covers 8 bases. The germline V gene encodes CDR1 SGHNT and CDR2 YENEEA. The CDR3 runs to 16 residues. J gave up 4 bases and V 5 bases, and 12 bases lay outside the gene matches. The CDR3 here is CASSRSGTQGVYGYTF. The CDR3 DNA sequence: TGTGCCAGCAGCCGGTCTGGGACACAGGGGGTCTATGGCTACACCTTC.

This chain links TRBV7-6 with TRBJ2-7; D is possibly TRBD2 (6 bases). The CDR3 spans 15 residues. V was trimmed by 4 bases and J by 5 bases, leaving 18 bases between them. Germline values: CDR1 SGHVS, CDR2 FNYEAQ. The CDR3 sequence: CASSSTGTGLNEQYF. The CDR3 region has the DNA TGTGCCAGCAGCTCAACCGGGACTGGTCTAAACGAGCAGTACTTC.

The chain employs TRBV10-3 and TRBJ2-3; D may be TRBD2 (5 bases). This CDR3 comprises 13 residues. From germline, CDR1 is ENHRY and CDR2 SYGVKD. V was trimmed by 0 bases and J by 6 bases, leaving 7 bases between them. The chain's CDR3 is CAISESTIDTQYF. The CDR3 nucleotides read TGTGCCATCAGTGAGTCGACTATCGATACGCAGTATTTT.

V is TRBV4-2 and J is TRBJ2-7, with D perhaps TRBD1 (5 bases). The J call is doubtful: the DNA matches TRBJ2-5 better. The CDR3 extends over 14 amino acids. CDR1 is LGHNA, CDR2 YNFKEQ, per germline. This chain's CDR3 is CASSPWGQQETQYF. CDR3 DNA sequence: TGTGCCAGCAGCCCATGGGGCCAGCAAGAGACCCAGTACTTC.

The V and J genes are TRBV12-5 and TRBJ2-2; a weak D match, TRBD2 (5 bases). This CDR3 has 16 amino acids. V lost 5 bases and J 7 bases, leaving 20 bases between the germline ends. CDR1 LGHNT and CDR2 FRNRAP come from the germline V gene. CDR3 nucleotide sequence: TGTGCTAGTGGTCCACCTCCGGGCCGAGGGATCGGGGAGCTGTTTTTT. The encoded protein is CASGPPPGRGIGELFF. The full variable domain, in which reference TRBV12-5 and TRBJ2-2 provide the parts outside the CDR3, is DARVTQTPRHKVTEMGQEVTMRCQPILGHNTVFWYRQTMMQGLELLAYFRNRAPLDDSGMPKDRFSAEMPDATLATLKIQPSEPRDSAVYFCASGPPPGRGIGELFFGEGSRLTVL.

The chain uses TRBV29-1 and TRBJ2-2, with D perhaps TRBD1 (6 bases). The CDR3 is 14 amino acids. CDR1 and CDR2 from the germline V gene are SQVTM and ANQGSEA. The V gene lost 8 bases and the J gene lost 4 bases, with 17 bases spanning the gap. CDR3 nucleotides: TGCAGCATCTTACAGGGATCGGTCACCGGGGAGCTGTTTTTT. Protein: CSILQGSVTGELFF.

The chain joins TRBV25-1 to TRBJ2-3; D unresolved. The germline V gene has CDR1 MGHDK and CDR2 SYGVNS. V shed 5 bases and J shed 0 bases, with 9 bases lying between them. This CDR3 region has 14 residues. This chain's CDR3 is CASSPRLSTDTQYF. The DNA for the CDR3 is TGTGCCAGCAGTCCGAGACTGAGCACAGATACGCAGTATTTT.

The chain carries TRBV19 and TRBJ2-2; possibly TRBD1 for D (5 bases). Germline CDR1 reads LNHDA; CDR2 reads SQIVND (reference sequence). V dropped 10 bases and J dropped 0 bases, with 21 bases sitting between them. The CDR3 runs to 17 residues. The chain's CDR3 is CATPRTDKASNTGELFF. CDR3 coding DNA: TGTGCCACGCCTCGGACGGACAAAGCCTCGAACACCGGGGAGCTGTTTTTT.

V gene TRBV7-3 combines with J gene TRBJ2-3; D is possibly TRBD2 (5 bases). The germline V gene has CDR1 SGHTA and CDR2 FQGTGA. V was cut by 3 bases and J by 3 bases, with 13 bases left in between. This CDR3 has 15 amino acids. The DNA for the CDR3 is TGTGCCAGCAGCTTTGGAAGTTCGGGGACAGATACGCAGTATTTT. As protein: CASSFGSSGTDTQYF.

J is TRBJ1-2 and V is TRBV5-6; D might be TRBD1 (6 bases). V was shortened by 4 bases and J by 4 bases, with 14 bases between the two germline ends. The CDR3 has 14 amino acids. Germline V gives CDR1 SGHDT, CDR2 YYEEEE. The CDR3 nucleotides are TGTGCCAGCAGCGGGCAGGGGATGGGCTATGGCTACACCTTC. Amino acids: CASSGQGMGYGYTF.

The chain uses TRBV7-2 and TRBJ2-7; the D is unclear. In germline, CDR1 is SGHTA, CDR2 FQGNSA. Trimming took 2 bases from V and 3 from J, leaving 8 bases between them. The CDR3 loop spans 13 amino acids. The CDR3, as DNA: TGTGCCAGCAGCTTACAGGTCTACTACGAGCAGTACTTC. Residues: CASSLQVYYEQYF.

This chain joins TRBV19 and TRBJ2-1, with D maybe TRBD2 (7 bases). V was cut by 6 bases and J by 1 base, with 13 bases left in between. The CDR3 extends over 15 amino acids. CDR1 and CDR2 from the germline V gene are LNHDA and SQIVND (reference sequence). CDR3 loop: CASSGGLVSYNEQFF. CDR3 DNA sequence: TGTGCCAGTAGCGGGGGGCTAGTGTCCTACAATGAGCAGTTCTTC.

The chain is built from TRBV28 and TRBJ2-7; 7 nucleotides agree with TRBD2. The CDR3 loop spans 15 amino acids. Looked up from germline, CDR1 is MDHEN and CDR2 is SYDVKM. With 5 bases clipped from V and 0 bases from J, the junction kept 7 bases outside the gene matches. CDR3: CASSRSGPSSYEQYF. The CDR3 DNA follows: TGTGCCAGCAGTCGTAGCGGGCCGAGCTCCTACGAGCAGTACTTC. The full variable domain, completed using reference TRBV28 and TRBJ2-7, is DVKVTQSSRYLVKRTGEKVFLECVQDMDHENMFWYRQDPGLGLRLIYFSYDVKMKEKGDIPEGYSVSREKKERFSLILESASTNQTSMYLCASSRSGPSSYEQYFGPGTRLTVT.

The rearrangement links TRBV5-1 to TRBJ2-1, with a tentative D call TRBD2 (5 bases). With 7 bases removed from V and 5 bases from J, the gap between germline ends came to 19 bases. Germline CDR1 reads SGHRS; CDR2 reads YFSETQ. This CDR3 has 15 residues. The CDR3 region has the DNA TGCGCCAGCGCCCCGGGGTCGGGAAGAGACAATGAGCAGTTCTTC. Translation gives CASAPGSGRDNEQFF.

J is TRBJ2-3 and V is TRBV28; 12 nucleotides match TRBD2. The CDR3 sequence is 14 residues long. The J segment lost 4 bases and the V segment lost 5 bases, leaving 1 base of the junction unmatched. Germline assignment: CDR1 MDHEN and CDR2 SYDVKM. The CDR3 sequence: CASSLAGGADTQYF. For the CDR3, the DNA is TGTGCCAGCAGTCTAGCGGGAGGGGCAGATACGCAGTATTTT.

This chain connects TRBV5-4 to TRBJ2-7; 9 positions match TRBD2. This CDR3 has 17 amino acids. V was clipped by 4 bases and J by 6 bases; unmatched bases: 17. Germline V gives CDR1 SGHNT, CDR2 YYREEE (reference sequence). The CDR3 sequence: CASSPPALAGVVGEQYF. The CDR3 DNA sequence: TGTGCCAGCAGCCCCCCGGCCTTAGCGGGAGTAGTAGGCGAGCAGTACTTC.

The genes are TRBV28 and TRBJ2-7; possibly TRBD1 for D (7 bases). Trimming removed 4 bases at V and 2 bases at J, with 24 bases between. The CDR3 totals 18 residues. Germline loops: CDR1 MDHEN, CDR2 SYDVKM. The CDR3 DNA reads TGTGCCAGCAGTTCGACAGGGAGTTGGAGGGAGCTAACCTACGAGCAGTACTTC. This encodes CASSSTGSWRELTYEQYF.

The CDR3 bases are TGTGCCACAGAGGAGCAGCAGGGGGTCCATTCACCCCTCCACTTT. Protein: CATEEQQGVHSPLHF. The genes are TRBV6-6 and TRBJ1-6, with 7 positions matching TRBD1. The CDR3 sequence is 15 residues long. Germline CDR1 and CDR2: MNHNY and SVGAGI (reference sequence). V trimming: 10 bases; J trimming: 8 bases; junction bases outside the gene matches: 14.

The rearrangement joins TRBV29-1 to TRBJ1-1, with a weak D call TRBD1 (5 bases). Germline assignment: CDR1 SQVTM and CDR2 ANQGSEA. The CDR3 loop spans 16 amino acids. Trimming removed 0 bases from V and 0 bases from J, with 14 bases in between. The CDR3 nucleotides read TGCAGCGTTGAAGAGGCCGGCGGAGGGGTGAACACTGAAGCTTTCTTT. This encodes CSVEEAGGGVNTEAFF.

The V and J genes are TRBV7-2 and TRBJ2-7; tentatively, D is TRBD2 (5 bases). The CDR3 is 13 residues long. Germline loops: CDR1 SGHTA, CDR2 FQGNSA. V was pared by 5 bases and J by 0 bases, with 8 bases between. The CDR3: CASSNRDSYEQYF. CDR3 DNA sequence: TGTGCCAGCAGCAACCGGGACTCCTACGAGCAGTACTTC.

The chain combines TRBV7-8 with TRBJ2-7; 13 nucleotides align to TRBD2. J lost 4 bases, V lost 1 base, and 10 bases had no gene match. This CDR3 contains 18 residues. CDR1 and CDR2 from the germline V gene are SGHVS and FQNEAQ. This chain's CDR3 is CASSLGGAGLAGVYEQYF. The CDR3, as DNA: TGTGCCAGCAGCTTAGGGGGGGCCGGACTAGCGGGAGTGTACGAGCAGTACTTC.

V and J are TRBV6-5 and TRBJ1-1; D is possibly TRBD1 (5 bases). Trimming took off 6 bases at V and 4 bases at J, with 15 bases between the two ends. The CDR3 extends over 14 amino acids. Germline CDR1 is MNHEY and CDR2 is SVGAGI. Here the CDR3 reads CASRDTGLGTEAFF. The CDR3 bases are TGTGCCAGCAGGGACACAGGTCTCGGCACTGAAGCTTTCTTT.

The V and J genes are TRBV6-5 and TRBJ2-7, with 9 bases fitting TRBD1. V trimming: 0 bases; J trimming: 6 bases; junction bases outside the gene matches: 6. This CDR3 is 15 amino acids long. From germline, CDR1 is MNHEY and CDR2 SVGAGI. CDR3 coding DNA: TGTGCCAGCAGTTACTCCCTCCAGACAGGGGGCGAGCAGTACTTC. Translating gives CASSYSLQTGGEQYF.

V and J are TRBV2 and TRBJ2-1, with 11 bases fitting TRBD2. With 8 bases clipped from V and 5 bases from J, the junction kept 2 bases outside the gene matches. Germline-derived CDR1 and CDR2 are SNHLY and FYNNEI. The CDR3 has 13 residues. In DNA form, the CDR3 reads TGTGCCAGCGCTAGCGGGGGGAACAATGAGCAGTTCTTC. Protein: CASASGGNNEQFF.